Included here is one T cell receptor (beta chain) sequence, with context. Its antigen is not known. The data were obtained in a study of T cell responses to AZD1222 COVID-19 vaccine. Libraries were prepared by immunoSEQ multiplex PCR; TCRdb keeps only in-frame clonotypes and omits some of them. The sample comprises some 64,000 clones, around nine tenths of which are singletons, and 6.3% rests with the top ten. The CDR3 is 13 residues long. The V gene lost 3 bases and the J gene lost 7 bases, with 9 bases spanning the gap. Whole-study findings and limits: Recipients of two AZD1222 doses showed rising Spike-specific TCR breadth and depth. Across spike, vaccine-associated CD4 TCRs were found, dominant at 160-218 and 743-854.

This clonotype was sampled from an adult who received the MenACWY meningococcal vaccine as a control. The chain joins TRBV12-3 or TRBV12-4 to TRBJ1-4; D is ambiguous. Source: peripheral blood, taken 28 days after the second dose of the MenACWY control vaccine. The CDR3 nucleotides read TGTGCCAGCAGTTTTTATTTCGGTGAAAAACTGTTTTTT. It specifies CASSFYFGEKLFF.